The 8 T cell receptor beta chains below all came from one sample that was sequenced in a study of cytomegalovirus exposure and HLA in healthy donors. Only in-frame clones appear in the TCRdb table, and some are missing; sequencing was by immunoSEQ multiplex PCR. Of 190,000 or so clones in the sample, about 80% were seen once. The material sequenced was PBMCs. All receptors derive from a woman younger than 35 in good health and CMV-seropositive.

The chain has TRBV7-8 and TRBJ2-3, with 9 bases identical to TRBD2. The CDR3 loop spans 12 amino acids. J gave up 14 bases and V 2 bases, and 5 bases lay outside the gene matches. Per germline, CDR1 SGHVS and CDR2 FQNEAQ. CDR3 sequence: CASSLTRGGGYF. CDR3 nucleotides: TGTGCCAGCAGCTTAACGCGGGGGGGTGGGTATTTT.

The chain combines TRBV27 with TRBJ2-3, with D unclear. The CDR3 covers 12 residues. The ends were cut back, 9 bases at V and 9 bases at J, with 16 bases in the middle. Germline V gene sequence: CDR1 MNHEY, CDR2 SMNVEV (reference sequence). CDR3 nucleotides: TGTGCCAGTTTTGAACTCCCAGGAACGCAGTATTTT. Residues: CASFELPGTQYF.

The rearrangement joins TRBV21-1 to TRBJ2-1; whether TRBD1, the table's D call, matches the DNA was not checked. TRBV21-1 is a listed pseudogene. This CDR3 has 14 residues. This CDR3 reads CAAPRNRVPNEQFF. The CDR3 nucleotides are TGTGCCGCTCCCCGTAACAGGGTCCCCAATGAGCAGTTCTTC.

This rearrangement joins TRBV4-3 to TRBJ1-4; 10 bases are a match to TRBD1. The CDR3 consists of 14 residues. The junction had 4 bases not matched to a gene; V was cut back by 1 base and J by 11 bases. Germline V gives CDR1 LGHNA, CDR2 YSLEER. The CDR3 region is CASSQGTGGGKLFF. CDR3 in DNA: TGCGCCAGCAGCCAAGGGACAGGGGGGGGGAAACTGTTTTTT.

The J gene is TRBJ1-1, the V gene TRBV6-1, with D tentatively TRBD1 (5 bases). The CDR3 runs 15 residues. Germline V lookup: CDR1 MNHNS, CDR2 SASEGT. Trimming cost V 10 bases and J 1 base, with 19 bases left between them. The CDR3 bases are TGTGCCACCCGGGCAGGGCGGTTAGGGAACACTGAAGCTTTCTTT. Amino acid sequence: CATRAGRLGNTEAFF.

The chain uses TRBV10-3 and TRBJ1-5; the D is unclear. CDR1 and CDR2 from the germline V gene are ENHRY and SYGVKD. Trimming took 4 bases from V and 0 from J, leaving 4 bases between them. The CDR3 contains 13 residues. The chain's CDR3 is CAISVDSNQPQHF. CDR3 in DNA: TGTGCCATCAGTGTAGATAGCAATCAGCCCCAGCATTTT.

The J gene is TRBJ1-4, the V gene TRBV5-4, with TRBD1 as a possible D gene (6 bases). The V gene lost 3 bases and the J gene lost 2 bases, with 14 bases spanning the gap. Per the germline V gene, CDR1 is SGHNT and CDR2 is YYREEE (reference sequence). This CDR3 contains 16 residues. The DNA of the CDR3 is TGTGCCAGCAGCTCATTTGTTACAGGGACTAATGAAAAACTGTTTTTT. Translated: CASSSFVTGTNEKLFF.

The rearrangement joins TRBV4-3 to TRBJ2-1, with 9 bases aligning to TRBD1. Trimming cost V 1 base and J 9 bases; bases outside gene matches: 7. The germline V gene encodes CDR1 LGHNA and CDR2 YSLEER. The CDR3 contains 15 residues. As DNA, the CDR3 is TGCGCCAGCAGCCAAGGGTCAACAGGGGGCGCTGAGCAGTTCTTC. Translating it yields CASSQGSTGGAEQFF.